The entry that follows covers one TCR beta chain sequence. Its antigen is not known. Reverse transcription of roughly 0.5 to 1 ug RNA used random hexamers. Amplification of TCR beta CDR3 across 54 Vbeta and 13 Jbeta was performed with immunoSEQ multiplex PCR. Using its own MiXCR run on the immunoSEQ multiplex PCR reads, TCRdb lists one record per CDR3 protein. The sample holds fewer than 90,000 distinct CDR3 sequences; 93% are singletons and the top ten take more than 0.4%. CDR1 and CDR2 (germline): LNHNV, YYDKDF (reference sequence). V lost 3 bases to trimming and J lost 5 bases, with 13 bases between them. The CDR3 contains 14 residues. These data belong to a study of CD8 T cells in Susac syndrome. CD8+ and CD4+ T cells from blood underwent TCR beta sequencing, which was carried out in a high-throughput format. Susac syndrome patients met recently defined diagnostic criteria for definite or probable disease.

The study's findings and limits: The study conceded that its TCR sequencing and HLA analysis involved relatively few individuals.

The chain has TRBV15 and TRBJ1-1; TRBD1 might be the D (5 bases). Material for sequencing was CD8+ T cells from PBMCs. This TCR was sampled from a human donor with Susac syndrome. CDR3 coding DNA: TGTGCCACCAGCAGTCCCCTGGGGCTAACTGAAGCTTTCTTT. This encodes CATSSPLGLTEAFF. Complete variable domain (other parts from reference TRBV15 and TRBJ1-1): DAMVIQNPRYQVTQFGKPVTLSCSQTLNHNVMYWYQQKSSQAPKLLFHYYDKDFNNEADTPDNFQSRRPNTSFCFLDIRSPGLGDTAMYLCATSSPLGLTEAFFGQGTRLTVV.